The 21 T cell receptor beta chains listed next were all sequenced from one sample in a study of T cell responses to AZD1222 COVID-19 vaccine. Assay used: immunoSEQ multiplex PCR; TCRdb lists only in-frame clones, some missing. This sample yields around 87,000 clones, of which roughly nine tenths are seen a single time; more than 2% belongs to the top ten. The sample in question was peripheral blood, obtained 28 days after the second AZD1222 dose. The origin of the receptors is an adult who received the AZD1222 COVID-19 vaccine.

The CDR3 DNA follows: TGTGCCAGCAGTTTAGGGACCTCAGTAGATACGCAGTATTTT. Protein sequence: CASSLGTSVDTQYF. The chain carries TRBV27 and TRBJ2-3; either TRBD1 or TRBD2 may fit D (5 bases each). V was pared by 2 bases and J by 5 bases, with 11 bases between. Per the germline V gene, CDR1 is MNHEY and CDR2 is SMNVEV (reference sequence). The CDR3 runs to 14 residues.

The chain links TRBV6-5 to TRBJ1-2; 8 bases line up with TRBD1. Germline V gene sequence: CDR1 MNHEY, CDR2 SVGAGI. The CDR3 contains 13 residues. The trim removed 6 bases at V and 7 bases at J, leaving 7 bases unmatched. CDR3 in DNA: TGTGCCAGCAGCCGAGACAGGGGAGCTGGCTACACCTTC. Encoded protein: CASSRDRGAGYTF.

V gene TRBV30 combines with J gene TRBJ1-6, with D perhaps TRBD1 (6 bases). Trimming removed 6 bases from V and 10 bases from J, with 16 bases in between. In germline, CDR1 is GTSNPN, CDR2 SVGIG (reference sequence). The CDR3 has 13 amino acids. The CDR3 DNA sequence: TGTGCCTGCAACGAACAGGGCGAATCACCCCTCCACTTT. This gives the protein CACNEQGESPLHF.

V and J are TRBV2 and TRBJ2-7; 9 bases align to TRBD1. With 6 bases clipped from V and 0 bases from J, the junction kept 6 bases outside the gene matches. There are 15 residues in the CDR3. Germline CDR1 reads SNHLY; CDR2 reads FYNNEI. Here the CDR3 reads CASRDRGRDSYEQYF. In nucleotides, the CDR3 is TGTGCCAGCAGGGACAGGGGAAGGGACTCCTACGAGCAGTACTTC.

The V call is TRBV18, the J call TRBJ2-5; a possible D gene is TRBD2 (6 bases). V lost 2 bases and J 5 bases, leaving 15 bases between the germline ends. Germline CDR1 and CDR2: KGHSH and LQKENI. The CDR3 extends over 15 amino acids. CDR3 in DNA: TGTGCCAGCTCACCAAAGGGACTCCGGACGGAGACCCAGTACTTC. This encodes CASSPKGLRTETQYF.

V and J are TRBV18 and TRBJ2-5, with D unclear. This CDR3 has 12 residues. CDR1 is KGHSH, CDR2 LQKENI, per germline. The V end lost 2 bases, the J end lost 5 bases, and 6 bases lay between the germline ends. Written as DNA, the CDR3 is TGTGCCAGCTCACCAGGAATCGAGACCCAGTACTTC. Protein product: CASSPGIETQYF.

The J gene is TRBJ1-5, the V gene TRBV19, with TRBD1 as a possible D gene (5 bases). The CDR3 is 15 residues long. Germline V CDR1 and CDR2: LNHDA, SQIVND (reference sequence). V lost 5 bases and J lost 0, with 11 bases in between. The CDR3 sequence is CASSAGRYSNQPQHF. In nucleotides, the CDR3 is TGTGCCAGTAGTGCAGGGAGGTATAGCAATCAGCCCCAGCATTTT.

This clone was counted once. The chain couples TRBV13 to TRBJ2-7; no firm D call. Deletions cut 1 base from V and 6 bases from J, with 4 bases between. The CDR3 contains 11 residues. Germline V gene sequence: CDR1 PRHDT, CDR2 FYEKMQ (reference sequence). The CDR3 nucleotides are TGTGCCAGCAGCTTAGACTCCGAGCAGTACTTC. This translates into CASSLDSEQYF.

This clone was found a few times. The chain employs TRBV4-3 and TRBJ2-1, with 9 bases that match TRBD1. Germline V gene sequence: CDR1 LGHNA, CDR2 YSLEER. CDR3 size: 17 residues. J gave up 4 bases and V 3 bases, and 10 bases lay outside the gene matches. Here the CDR3 DNA reads TGCGCCAGCAGCCAGGCCGCCGGACAGGGGAAATACAATGAGCAGTTCTTC. Translation: CASSQAAGQGKYNEQFF.

The chain is built from TRBV5-1 and TRBJ2-3; TRBD1 matches at 8 bases. The length of the CDR3 is 15 residues. Trimming cost V 4 bases and J 2 bases; bases outside gene matches: 6. Germline CDR1 reads SGHRS; CDR2 reads YFSETQ. CDR3 sequence (DNA): TGCGCCAGCAGCCTCTGGACAGGGCTCACAGATACGCAGTATTTT. The encoded protein is CASSLWTGLTDTQYF.

The chain joins TRBV14 to TRBJ1-2; no definite D call. Germline V CDR1 and CDR2: SGHDN, FVKESK. This CDR3 has 11 amino acids. The germline V and J ends were trimmed by 1 base and 7 bases, with 4 bases remaining between them. The CDR3: CASSQGSGYTF. The CDR3 DNA sequence: TGTGCCAGCAGCCAAGGTAGTGGCTACACCTTC. Complete variable domain (other parts from reference TRBV14 and TRBJ1-2): EAGVTQFPSHSVIEKGQTVTLRCDPISGHDNLYWYRRVMGKEIKFLLHFVKESKQDESGMPNNRFLAERTGGTYSTLKVQPAELEDSGVYFCASSQGSGYTFGSGTRLTVV.

CDR3 DNA sequence: TGTGCCAGCACTTTTTTGGGGGGCATCGAGAACACTGAAGCTTTCTTT. Protein sequence: CASTFLGGIENTEAFF. This sequence joins TRBV2 and TRBJ1-1; the D gene is possibly TRBD1 (6 bases). The germline gives CDR1 SNHLY, CDR2 FYNNEI. This CDR3 comprises 16 residues. V was trimmed by 7 bases and J by 1 base, leaving 19 bases between them.

The J gene is TRBJ2-1, the V gene TRBV2; D not certain. V gave up 3 bases and J gave up 6 bases, with 9 bases separating them. CDR1 is SNHLY and CDR2 is FYNNEI in the germline V gene. CDR3 length equals 13 residues. The CDR3 DNA sequence: TGTGCCAGCAGTGACCCGATTCGCAATGAGCAGTTCTTC. This encodes CASSDPIRNEQFF.

This clone was detected a few times. The chain carries TRBV5-5 and TRBJ1-1; weak D call: TRBD1 (5 bases). Germline CDR1 and CDR2: SGHKS and YYEKEE (reference sequence). V lost 2 bases, J lost 12 bases, and 17 bases lay in between. This CDR3 region has 13 residues. The CDR3, as DNA: TGTGCCAGCAGCTTTTGGGAGGGGAGGGGATCTTTCTTT. This encodes CASSFWEGRGSFF.

The chain employs TRBV6-5 and TRBJ2-7; D possibly uses TRBD1 or TRBD2 (7 bases each). Germline CDR1 reads MNHEY; CDR2 reads SVGAGI. This CDR3 is 15 amino acids long. Trimming stripped 6 bases from V and 4 bases from J, with 19 bases between. This CDR3 reads CASRHGAGGDYEQYF. The CDR3, as DNA: TGTGCCAGCAGGCACGGGGCAGGGGGGGATTACGAGCAGTACTTC.

The chain recombines TRBV10-3 with TRBJ2-7; TRBD1 aligns across 7 bases. The length of the CDR3 is 13 residues. The V gene end was trimmed by 3 bases and the J gene end by 6 bases; junction bases not matched to a gene: 5. Germline V gives CDR1 ENHRY, CDR2 SYGVKD. The chain's CDR3 is CAISDLGQPEQYF. The CDR3 DNA follows: TGTGCCATCAGTGACCTGGGACAGCCCGAGCAGTACTTC.

The J gene is TRBJ1-3, the V gene TRBV7-2, with D unclear. Germline CDR1 is SGHTA and CDR2 is FQGNSA. The CDR3 covers 15 residues. With 7 bases removed from V and 0 bases from J, the gap between germline ends came to 13 bases. The CDR3 nucleotides are TGTGCCAGCACCCTTTCATCGGGCTCTGGAAACACCATATATTTT. The encoded protein is CASTLSSGSGNTIYF.

The V and J genes are TRBV10-3 and TRBJ1-4; 9 nucleotides line up with TRBD1. The CDR3 contains 18 residues. Trimming cost V 6 bases and J 2 bases; bases outside gene matches: 13. Germline-derived CDR1 and CDR2 are ENHRY and SYGVKD. For the CDR3, the DNA is TGTGCCATCAGCCCCGGGACAGGGCATCGCCTTACTAATGAAAAACTGTTTTTT. It is translated as CAISPGTGHRLTNEKLFF.

The chain combines TRBV6-5 with TRBJ1-4; 11 nucleotides match TRBD1. V shed 2 bases and J 7 bases; nucleotides not matched to a gene: 0. CDR3 length equals 14 residues. Germline V gives CDR1 MNHEY, CDR2 SVGAGI. The CDR3 region is CASSYGTGGEKLFF. The CDR3 DNA is TGTGCCAGCAGTTACGGGACAGGGGGTGAAAAACTGTTTTTT.

The CDR3: CAISIGGSSYEQYF. The CDR3 DNA follows: TGTGCCATCAGTATAGGGGGAAGCTCCTACGAGCAGTACTTC. The chain recombines TRBV10-3 with TRBJ2-7, with TRBD1 as a possible D gene (6 bases). Germline loops: CDR1 ENHRY, CDR2 SYGVKD. V was shortened by 5 bases and J by 0 bases, with 11 bases between the two germline ends. There are 14 residues in the CDR3.

The V call is TRBV4-3, the J call TRBJ1-1; D is possibly TRBD1 (5 bases). The CDR3 loop spans 16 amino acids. The germline gives CDR1 LGHNA, CDR2 YSLEER. V was clipped by 1 base and J by 1 base, with 13 bases between them. CDR3 DNA: TGCGCCAGCAGCCAAGTCGGGGGTTGGGGGAACACTGAAGCTTTCTTT. It specifies CASSQVGGWGNTEAFF.